Listed here is a single T cell receptor beta chain. The protocol was immunoSEQ multiplex PCR, while the TCRdb copy is restricted to in-frame clones and leaves out a portion. The sample has 95,000 to 150,000 clones, approximately 92% seen once. This CDR3 has 14 amino acids. Trimming pared 0 bases from V and 4 bases from J, leaving 10 bases between. Germline V CDR1 and CDR2: SGHNT, YYREEE (reference sequence). The data derive from a study of T cell responses to AZD1222 COVID-19 vaccine. J is TRBJ1-1 and V is TRBV5-4; maybe TRBD1 (5 bases). The receptor was derived from an adult in good health. Here the sequenced sample was peripheral blood, taken on day 0 of AZD1222 vaccination. The CDR3 DNA reads TGTGCCAGCAGCTTGGAATGGGGCGCCACTGAAGCTTTCTTT. Its protein product is CASSLEWGATEAFF.